These 22 T cell receptor beta chains originate from one sample sequenced in a study of cytomegalovirus exposure and HLA in healthy donors. Clones were read by immunoSEQ multiplex PCR, and TCRdb kept only the in-frame ones, dropping some. The sample holds under 250,000 clones; more than 85% are singletons and the top ten take about 12%. The sample was PBMCs. Receptor source: a man between 18 and 29 years old in good health and CMV-seropositive.

The rearrangement joins TRBV28 to TRBJ1-2, with a weak D call TRBD1 (6 bases). Germline CDR1 reads MDHEN; CDR2 reads SYDVKM. The CDR3 consists of 15 residues. With 6 bases removed from V and 2 bases from J, the gap between germline ends came to 16 bases. The CDR3 spells CASSQGGTSNYGYTF. DNA for the CDR3: TGTGCCAGCAGCCAAGGCGGGACATCGAACTATGGCTACACCTTC.

This clone was seen a single time. CDR3 sequence reads: CASSQGSSYEQYF. In DNA, the CDR3 is TGCGCCAGCAGCCAAGGGAGCTCCTACGAGCAGTACTTC. The J gene is TRBJ2-7, the V gene TRBV4-1; D uncertain. The length of the CDR3 is 13 residues. Between the trimmed V and J ends, which lost 1 base and 0 bases, there was a span of 4 bases. Germline V CDR1 and CDR2: MGHRA, YSYEKL.

As concerns this clone: The sample has other DNA sequences that encode this CDR3 too. V gene TRBV29-1 combines with J gene TRBJ2-7; D gene unclear. Germline V gene data show CDR1 as SQVTM and CDR2 as ANQGSEA. The V end was cut by 0 bases, the J end by 0 bases, with 3 bases between. CDR3 length: 12 residues. CDR3 sequence (DNA): TGCAGCGTTGAAGATAACTCCTACGAGCAGTACTTC. Its translation: CSVEDNSYEQYF.

Comment on this clone: This sample includes further DNA sequences coding for the same CDR3. V gene TRBV5-1 combines with J gene TRBJ2-3; D not resolved. The V end was cut by 0 bases, the J end by 1 base, with 3 bases between. The CDR3 runs 13 residues. Germline V CDR1 and CDR2: SGHRS, YFSETQ. The CDR3 loop is CASSLGGTDTQYF. The CDR3 nucleotides read TGCGCCAGCAGCTTGGGGGGCACAGATACGCAGTATTTT.

The V gene is TRBV5-1, the J gene TRBJ2-7, with TRBD2 matching over 14 bases. V lost 0 bases, J lost 5 bases, and 7 bases stayed unmatched. This CDR3 has 17 residues. Germline V gene sequence: CDR1 SGHRS, CDR2 YFSETQ. CDR3 in amino acids: CASSLVGLAGVLDEQYF. The CDR3 nucleotides are TGCGCCAGCAGCTTGGTGGGACTAGCGGGAGTCCTAGACGAGCAGTACTTC. The complete variable domain, with remaining parts taken from reference TRBV5-1 and TRBJ2-7, reads KAGVTQTPRYLIKTRGQQVTLSCSPISGHRSVSWYQQTPGQGLQFLFEYFSETQRNKGNFPGRFSGRQFSNSRSEMNVSTLELGDSALYLCASSLVGLAGVLDEQYFGPGTRLTVT.

The V call is TRBV4-1, the J call TRBJ2-5, with D uncertain. Looked up from germline, CDR1 is MGHRA and CDR2 is YSYEKL. Trimming removed 3 bases from V and 3 bases from J, with 5 bases in between. The CDR3 totals 12 residues. In DNA form, the CDR3 reads TGCGCCAGCAGCCAGTTTGAAGAGACCCAGTACTTC. Translated: CASSQFEETQYF.

The rearrangement links TRBV27 to TRBJ2-7; D may be TRBD1 or TRBD2 (5 bases each). Germline V lookup: CDR1 MNHEY, CDR2 SMNVEV (reference sequence). V was clipped by 0 bases and J by 2 bases, with 17 bases between them. The CDR3 has 17 amino acids. DNA of the CDR3: TGTGCCAGCAGTTTATCGATTGGCACCGGGACCACCTACGAGCAGTACTTC. Translating gives CASSLSIGTGTTYEQYF.

Remarks on this clone: The identical CDR3 is also encoded by other nucleotide sequences in the sample. The chain joins TRBV27 to TRBJ1-1; D not certain. This CDR3 contains 13 residues. V gave up 1 base and J gave up 1 base, with 4 bases separating them. The germline V gene encodes CDR1 MNHEY and CDR2 SMNVEV (reference sequence). The CDR3 DNA follows: TGTGCCAGCAGTTTATACCGGAACACTGAAGCTTTCTTT. Its translation: CASSLYRNTEAFF.

The rearrangement uses TRBV7-6 and TRBJ1-5; D is uncertain. Trimming removed 0 bases from V and 5 bases from J, with 14 bases in between. The germline gives CDR1 SGHVS, CDR2 FNYEAQ. The CDR3 sequence is 16 residues long. Here the CDR3 DNA reads TGTGCCAGCAGCTTAGCGGCGACGAGGAACGATCAGCCCCAGCATTTT. It is translated as CASSLAATRNDQPQHF.

In this sample, this clone turned up once. The genes are TRBV4-3 and TRBJ2-1; D possibly corresponds to TRBD2 (5 bases). The CDR3 contains 14 residues. V lost 1 base, J lost 8 bases, and 12 bases lay in between. Per the germline V gene, CDR1 is LGHNA and CDR2 is YSLEER. As DNA, the CDR3 is TGCGCCAGCAGCCAAGGAGGGTGGGTGGATGAGCAGTTCTTC. Translated, it gives CASSQGGWVDEQFF.

The chain combines TRBV4-1 with TRBJ2-3, with 12 positions matching TRBD2. V dropped 2 bases and J dropped 4; count of bases not matched to a gene: 7. CDR1 and CDR2 (germline): MGHRA, YSYEKL. This CDR3 has 17 amino acids. CDR3 DNA sequence: TGCGCCAGCAGCCAACGAGGACTAGCGGGAATCTCAGATACGCAGTATTTT. It specifies CASSQRGLAGISDTQYF.

The genes are TRBV27 and TRBJ1-5; 9 nucleotides line up with TRBD1. Germline lookup yields CDR1 MNHEY and CDR2 SMNVEV (reference sequence). The CDR3 sequence is 14 residues long. After removal of 8 bases from V and 6 bases from J, the junction contained 8 bases not matched to a gene. The CDR3 DNA reads TGTGCCAGCGCTGCTACAGGGGGCTTTCAGCCCCAGCATTTT. Translation: CASAATGGFQPQHF.

Points on this clone: This sample also contains other DNA sequences that code for the same CDR3. The chain uses TRBV5-1 and TRBJ2-5; D remains ambiguous. Germline CDR1 is SGHRS and CDR2 is YFSETQ. CDR3 length: 11 residues. Trimming shortened V by 2 bases and J by 5 bases, and 4 bases separated the two germline ends. The CDR3: CASSFGETQYF. CDR3 DNA: TGCGCCAGCAGCTTCGGGGAGACCCAGTACTTC. Combining the CDR3 with reference TRBV5-1 and TRBJ2-5 gives the whole variable domain KAGVTQTPRYLIKTRGQQVTLSCSPISGHRSVSWYQQTPGQGLQFLFEYFSETQRNKGNFPGRFSGRQFSNSRSEMNVSTLELGDSALYLCASSFGETQYFGPGTRLLVL.

This chain connects TRBV7-9 to TRBJ1-2; D not certain. The CDR3 consists of 13 residues. Germline CDR1 is SEHNR and CDR2 is FQNEAQ (reference sequence). V lost 2 bases to trimming and J lost 6 bases, with 10 bases between them. The CDR3 DNA sequence: TGTGCCAGCAGCTTATCCCTTGGGGATGGCTACACCTTC. This gives the protein CASSLSLGDGYTF.

The chain joins TRBV19 to TRBJ1-3; a possible D gene is TRBD1 (5 bases). V was pared by 4 bases and J by 0 bases, with 10 bases between. The CDR3 has 15 residues. Germline V gene sequence: CDR1 LNHDA, CDR2 SQIVND (reference sequence). CDR3: CASSRQTSSGNTIYF. The CDR3 nucleotides are TGTGCCAGTAGTAGACAGACCAGCTCTGGAAACACCATATATTTT.

The chain recombines TRBV5-1 with TRBJ1-1, with a weak D call TRBD1 (5 bases). The CDR3 spans 15 residues. From germline, CDR1 is SGHRS and CDR2 YFSETQ. The V gene lost 4 bases and the J gene lost 4 bases, with 17 bases spanning the gap. This CDR3 reads CASSPWQGTSTEAFF. DNA for the CDR3: TGCGCCAGCAGCCCGTGGCAGGGTACGAGCACTGAAGCTTTCTTT. Together with reference TRBV5-1 and TRBJ1-1, the CDR3 gives the full variable domain: KAGVTQTPRYLIKTRGQQVTLSCSPISGHRSVSWYQQTPGQGLQFLFEYFSETQRNKGNFPGRFSGRQFSNSRSEMNVSTLELGDSALYLCASSPWQGTSTEAFFGQGTRLTVV.

The J gene is TRBJ1-2, the V gene TRBV9; no definite D call. The V gene lost 0 bases and the J gene lost 8 bases, with 8 bases spanning the gap. This CDR3 has 12 amino acids. Germline V CDR1 and CDR2: SGDLS, YYNGEE. CDR3 DNA sequence: TGTGCCAGCAGCGTAGGTCGGGGAGGCTACACCTTC. Residues: CASSVGRGGYTF. Drawing the rest from reference TRBV9 and TRBJ1-2, the complete variable domain is DSGVTQTPKHLITATGQRVTLRCSPRSGDLSVYWYQQSLDQGLQFLIQYYNGEERAKGNILERFSAQQFPDLHSELNLSSLELGDSALYFCASSVGRGGYTFGSGTRLTVV.

The J gene is TRBJ2-7, the V gene TRBV28; no reliable D call. This CDR3 contains 15 residues. Germline CDR1 MDHEN, CDR2 SYDVKM. Trimming took 4 bases from V and 2 from J, leaving 15 bases between them. The CDR3 DNA is TGTGCCAGCAGTTCGCCCTCGTCCCTCACCTACGAGCAGTACTTC. Its protein is CASSSPSSLTYEQYF.

This clone was observed a single time. DNA for the CDR3: TGTGCCAGCAGGCGGGACAGCGTAACTCTTGACTACGAGCAGTACTTC. Protein sequence: CASRRDSVTLDYEQYF. The V and J genes are TRBV7-2 and TRBJ2-7; TRBD1 might be the D (7 bases). The CDR3 is 16 residues long. V shed 6 bases and J shed 3 bases, with 21 bases lying between them. Germline CDR1 reads SGHTA; CDR2 reads FQGNSA.

The chain uses TRBV2 and TRBJ2-7; 7 nucleotides match TRBD1. CDR3 length equals 15 residues. Losses at the gene ends were 5 bases for V and 7 bases for J; bases not matched to a gene: 14. The V gene's germline CDR1 is SNHLY and CDR2 FYNNEI. CDR3 protein: CASSSGTVSLWEQYF. DNA of the CDR3: TGTGCCAGCAGTTCCGGGACAGTATCCCTTTGGGAGCAGTACTTC.

Details on this clone: Different DNA sequences within this sample yield the same CDR3. The chain links TRBV30 to TRBJ2-7; D might be TRBD2 (6 bases). The germline V and J ends were trimmed by 0 bases and 6 bases, with 9 bases remaining between them. This CDR3 contains 12 residues. Germline V gives CDR1 GTSNPN, CDR2 SVGIG (reference sequence). CDR3 in amino acids: CAWSVRGSEQYF. The CDR3 nucleotides are TGTGCCTGGAGTGTACGGGGGAGCGAGCAGTACTTC.

The chain combines TRBV6-6 with TRBJ1-4; no definite D call. V was shortened by 1 base and J by 8 bases, with 11 bases between the two germline ends. This CDR3 is built from 14 residues. CDR1 is MNHNY and CDR2 is SVGAGI in the germline V gene (reference sequence). The DNA of the CDR3 is TGTGCCAGCAGTTACTGGTCAGAATCCGAAAAACTGTTTTTT. Amino acid sequence: CASSYWSESEKLFF.